Each of the 10 T cell receptor beta chains below was sequenced from the same sample in a study of blood T cell repertoires in COVID-19. TCRdb's table, derived via immunoSEQ multiplex PCR, lists solely in-frame clones and lacks some. The repertoire includes around 50,000 clones, 82% of them detected once, and 8.2% sits in the top ten. Sequenced material: peripheral blood. The receptors stem from a woman of 80 years or more with acute or convalescent COVID-19.

The chain links TRBV7-2 to TRBJ2-4; D might be TRBD2 (6 bases). Trimming removed 1 base from V and 4 bases from J, with 11 bases in between. The CDR3 extends over 15 amino acids. Germline values: CDR1 SGHTA, CDR2 FQGNSA. For the CDR3, the DNA is TGTGCCAGCAGCTTAGGAGGAGGGCCGAAAAACATTCAGTACTTC. Its translation: CASSLGGGPKNIQYF. The entire variable domain, with the rest obtained from reference TRBV7-2 and TRBJ2-4, is as follows: GAGVSQSPSNKVTEKGKDVELRCDPISGHTALYWYRQSLGQGLEFLIYFQGNSAPDKSGLPSDRFSAERTGGSVSTLTIQRTQQEDSAVYLCASSLGGGPKNIQYFGAGTRLSVL.

The chain uses TRBV7-9 and TRBJ2-1; TRBD2 agrees at 9 bases. This CDR3 has 14 amino acids. Germline trimming cut 4 bases from V and 8 bases from J; bases unmatched to any gene: 6. The germline V gene has CDR1 SEHNR and CDR2 FQNEAQ (reference sequence). The CDR3: CASSSSGRPDEQFF. The CDR3 coding sequence is TGTGCCAGCAGCTCGAGCGGGAGGCCGGATGAGCAGTTCTTC.

The V gene is TRBV4-1, the J gene TRBJ2-2, with 7 bases that match TRBD2. CDR3 length: 16 residues. CDR1 is MGHRA and CDR2 is YSYEKL in the germline V gene. The trim removed 0 bases at V and 4 bases at J, leaving 5 bases unmatched. The CDR3 bases are TGCGCCAGCAGCCAAGATCCCGGGAGGAGCACCGGGGAGCTGTTTTTT. Translation: CASSQDPGRSTGELFF.

The V gene is TRBV5-1, the J gene TRBJ1-2; tentative D call: TRBD1 (6 bases). The CDR3 totals 16 residues. Germline V CDR1 and CDR2: SGHRS, YFSETQ. Trimming shortened V by 0 bases and J by 0 bases, and 12 bases separated the two germline ends. The CDR3 region has the DNA TGCGCCAGCAGCTTGGGGACCGGGACATCTAACTATGGCTACACCTTC. Its protein is CASSLGTGTSNYGYTF.

This clone was counted once. The chain employs TRBV29-1 and TRBJ1-1; TRBD1 aligns across 7 bases. V was clipped by 6 bases and J by 2 bases; unmatched bases: 6. Germline CDR1 SQVTM, CDR2 ANQGSEA. The CDR3 sequence is 13 residues long. CDR3 sequence (DNA): TGCAGCGTGCAGGGACAGCCTAACACTGAAGCTTTCTTT. Amino acids: CSVQGQPNTEAFF.

The rearrangement links TRBV24-1 to TRBJ1-2, with D hard to call. CDR3 length equals 13 residues. Germline assignment: CDR1 KGHDR and CDR2 SFDVKD. Trimming shortened V by 2 bases and J by 2 bases, and 5 bases separated the two germline ends. CDR3 DNA: TGTGCCACCAGTGATTCACTAAACTATGGCTACACCTTC. This encodes CATSDSLNYGYTF.

The rearrangement uses TRBV5-1 and TRBJ1-1; TRBD1 is a possible D gene (6 bases). V was pared by 0 bases and J by 4 bases, with 10 bases between. In germline, CDR1 is SGHRS, CDR2 YFSETQ. CDR3 length: 14 residues. The CDR3 DNA sequence: TGCGCCAGCAGCTTGGAGGGGGGGAGCACTGAAGCTTTCTTT. Its translation is CASSLEGGSTEAFF.

This sequence joins TRBV5-1 and TRBJ1-1; tentative D call: TRBD1 (6 bases). CDR3 length equals 14 residues. Germline V gene sequence: CDR1 SGHRS, CDR2 YFSETQ. The ends were cut back, 3 bases at V and 4 bases at J, with 13 bases in the middle. The CDR3 loop is CASSWDNSLTEAFF. In nucleotides, the CDR3 is TGCGCCAGCAGCTGGGACAATTCTCTCACTGAAGCTTTCTTT.

V and J are TRBV5-6 and TRBJ2-5; TRBD2 agrees at 11 bases. V lost 3 bases to trimming and J lost 0 bases; unmatched junction nucleotides: 4. The CDR3 totals 16 residues. Germline assignment: CDR1 SGHDT and CDR2 YYEEEE. CDR3 bases: TGTGCCAGCAGCTCTACTAGCGGGGGAAACCAAGAGACCCAGTACTTC. It yields the protein CASSSTSGGNQETQYF.

CDR3 sequence: CASSLTEYSNQPQHF. CDR3 nucleotides: TGTGCCAGCAGCTTGACAGAATATAGCAATCAGCCCCAGCATTTT. V and J are TRBV5-6 and TRBJ1-5; D gene uncertain. This CDR3 contains 15 residues. CDR1 and CDR2 (germline): SGHDT, YYEEEE. Trimming removed 1 base at V and 0 bases at J, with 8 bases between.